The present TCR beta chain was sequenced within a study of blood T cell repertoires in COVID-19. Overall study: COVID-19 samples collected from the United States, Italy and Spain covered acute and convalescent phases. PBMCs, B-cell-depleted T cells, or T cells provided the cDNA or gDNA that made up the material.

This clone is a singleton in its sample. As originally analysed: The authors estimated nucleated cell counts from reference gene primer amplification. TCRdb's copy holds only in-frame clones and misses some; the assay was immunoSEQ multiplex PCR. The DNA gave D and trimming, while V, J and clone size come from that table. The sample contains fewer than 150,000 clones, around nine tenths of which appear only once. V gave up 5 bases and J gave up 8 bases, with 18 bases separating them. The CDR3 consists of 15 residues. CDR1 and CDR2 from the germline V gene are SEHNR and FQNEAQ (reference sequence). This TCR came from a woman between 35 and 50 years old with acute or convalescent COVID-19. The rearrangement joins TRBV7-9 to TRBJ1-4; perhaps TRBD1 as D (6 bases). Sequencing was done on a sample of peripheral blood. As DNA, the CDR3 is TGTGCCAGCAGCCCCCCCAGGGGTTTTAGCGAAAAACTGTTTTTT. Translation: CASSPPRGFSEKLFF.